The clone carrying this T cell receptor (beta chain) was counted at least ten times. No antigen is known for it. The CDR3 is 15 amino acids. V lost 1 base and J 4 bases, leaving 14 bases between the germline ends. Germline lookup yields CDR1 SGHRS and CDR2 YFSETQ. This entry comes from a study of read filtering for tumor transcriptome and immune sequencing. Study-wide background: The cohort had roughly 16 men and approximately 13 women aged about 45 to 90, mean about 66 years. DNase treatment preceded whole-transcriptome library preparation. Study-wide results and caveats: IR-seq captured clonotypes deeper and more reliably than RNA-seq.

Molecular barcoded adaptors covering alpha/delta and beta/gamma chains were used on approximately 400 ng RNA. TCRdb analysed the reads with MiXCR anew, one entry per CDR3 protein. Among about 130,000 distinct CDR3 sequences listed, 13% were seen once. Specimen: a population of CD138-negative cells sorted from bone marrow. The chain couples TRBV5-1 to TRBJ1-1; TRBD1 is a possible D gene (6 bases). This receptor was taken from a donor aged 40 or older with multiple myeloma. In nucleotides, the CDR3 is TGCGCCAGCAGCTTGAGGCAGGGGCGCCGCACTGAAGCTTTCTTT. Residues: CASSLRQGRRTEAFF.